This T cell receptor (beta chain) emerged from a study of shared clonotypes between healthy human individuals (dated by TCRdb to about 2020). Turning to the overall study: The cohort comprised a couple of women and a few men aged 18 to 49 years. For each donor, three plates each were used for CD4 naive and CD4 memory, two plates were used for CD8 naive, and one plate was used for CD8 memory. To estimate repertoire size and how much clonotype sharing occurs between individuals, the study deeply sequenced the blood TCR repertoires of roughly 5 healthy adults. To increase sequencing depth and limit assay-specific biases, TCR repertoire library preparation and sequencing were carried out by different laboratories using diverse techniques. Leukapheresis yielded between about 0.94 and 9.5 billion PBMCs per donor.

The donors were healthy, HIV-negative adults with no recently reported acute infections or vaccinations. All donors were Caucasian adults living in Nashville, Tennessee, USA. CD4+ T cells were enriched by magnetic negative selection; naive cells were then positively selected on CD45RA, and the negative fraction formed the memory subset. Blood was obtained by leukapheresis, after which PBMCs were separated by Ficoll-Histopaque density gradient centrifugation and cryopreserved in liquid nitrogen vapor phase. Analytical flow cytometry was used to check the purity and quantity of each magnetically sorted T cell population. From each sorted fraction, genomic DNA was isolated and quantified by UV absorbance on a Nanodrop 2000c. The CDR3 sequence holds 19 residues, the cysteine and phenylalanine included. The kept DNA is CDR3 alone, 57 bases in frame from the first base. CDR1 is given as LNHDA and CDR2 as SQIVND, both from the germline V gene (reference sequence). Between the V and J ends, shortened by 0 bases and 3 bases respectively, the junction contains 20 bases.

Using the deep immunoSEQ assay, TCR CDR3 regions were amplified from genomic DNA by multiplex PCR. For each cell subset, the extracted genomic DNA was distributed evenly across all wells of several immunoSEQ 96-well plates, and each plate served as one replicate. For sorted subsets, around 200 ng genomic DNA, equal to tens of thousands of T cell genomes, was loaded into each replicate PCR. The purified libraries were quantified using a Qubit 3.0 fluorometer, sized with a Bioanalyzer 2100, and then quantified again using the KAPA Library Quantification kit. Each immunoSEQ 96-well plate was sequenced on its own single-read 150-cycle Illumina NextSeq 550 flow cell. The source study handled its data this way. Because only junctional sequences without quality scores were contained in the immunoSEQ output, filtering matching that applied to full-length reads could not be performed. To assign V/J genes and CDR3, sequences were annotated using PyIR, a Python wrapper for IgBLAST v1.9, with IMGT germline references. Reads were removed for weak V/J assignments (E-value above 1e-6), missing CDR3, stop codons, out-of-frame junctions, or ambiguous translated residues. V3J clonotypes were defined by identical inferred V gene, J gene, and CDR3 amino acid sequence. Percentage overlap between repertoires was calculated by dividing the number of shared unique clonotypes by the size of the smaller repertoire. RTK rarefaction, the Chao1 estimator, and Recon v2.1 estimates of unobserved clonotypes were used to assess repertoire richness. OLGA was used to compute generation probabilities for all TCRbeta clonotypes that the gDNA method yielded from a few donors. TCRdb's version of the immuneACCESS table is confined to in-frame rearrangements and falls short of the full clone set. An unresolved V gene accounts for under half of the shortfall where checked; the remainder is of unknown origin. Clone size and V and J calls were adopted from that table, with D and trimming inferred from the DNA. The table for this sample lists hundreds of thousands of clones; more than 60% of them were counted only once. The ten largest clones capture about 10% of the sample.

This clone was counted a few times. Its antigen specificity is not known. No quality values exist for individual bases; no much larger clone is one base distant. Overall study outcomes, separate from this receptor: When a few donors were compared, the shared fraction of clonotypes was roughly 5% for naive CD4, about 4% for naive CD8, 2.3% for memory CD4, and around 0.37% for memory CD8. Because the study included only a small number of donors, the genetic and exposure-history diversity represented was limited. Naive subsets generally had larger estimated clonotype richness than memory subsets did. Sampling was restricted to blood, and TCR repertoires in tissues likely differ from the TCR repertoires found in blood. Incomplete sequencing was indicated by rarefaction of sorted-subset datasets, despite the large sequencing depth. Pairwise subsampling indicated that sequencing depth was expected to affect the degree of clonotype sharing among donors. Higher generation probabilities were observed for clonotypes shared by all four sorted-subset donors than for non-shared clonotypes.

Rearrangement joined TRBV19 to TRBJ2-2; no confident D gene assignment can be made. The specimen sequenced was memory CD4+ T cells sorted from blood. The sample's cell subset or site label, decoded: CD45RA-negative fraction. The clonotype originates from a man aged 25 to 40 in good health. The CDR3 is CASSIDQGGSYRDTGELFF. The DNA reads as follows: TGTGCCAGTAGTATAGATCAAGGTGGTTCGTATCGCGACACCGGGGAGCTGTTTTTT.